These 6 T cell receptor beta chains were sequenced from one sample in a study of T cell repertoires and HLA-DP antigens. The data were produced by immunoSEQ multiplex PCR, yet TCRdb's version contains in-frame clones alone and is incomplete. The data show several hundred clones, roughly 48% seen once. Label stands for: CD137+ CD4 T cells sorted after culture with HeLa expressing allogeneic HLA-DP. Retrovirally transduced HeLa cells with HLA-DPA1/DPB1, HLA-DM, invariant chain and CD80 served as stimulators. After around 15 days, CD4+ cells were restimulated approximately 25 h with the same allogeneic DPB1. Sample: alloreactive CD137+ CD4+ T cells from cultured PBMCs. The subset denotes: CD137+ CD4+ cells sorted after less than 25 h restimulation with the allogeneic HLA-DP-expressing HeLa cells. The source is a man in his sixties in good health and CMV-seronegative.

The V call is TRBV19, the J call TRBJ1-2; 7 bases fit TRBD1. V shed 4 bases and J 8 bases; nucleotides not matched to a gene: 4. The CDR3 consists of 12 residues. The germline CDR1 and CDR2 sequences are LNHDA and SQIVND (reference sequence). This CDR3 reads CASSTRQGGYTF. The CDR3 bases are TGTGCCAGTAGTACTCGACAGGGAGGCTACACCTTC.

For the CDR3, the DNA is TGTGCCAGCAGTTACTCCTGGACCTCCTATAATTCACCCCTCCACTTT. Its translation: CASSYSWTSYNSPLHF. The V and J genes are TRBV6-5 and TRBJ1-6; D not certain. CDR3 length: 16 amino acids. The germline V gene encodes CDR1 MNHEY and CDR2 SVGAGI. Trimming left V 0 bases short and J 0 bases short, with 6 bases between.

There are a few counts of this clone. The CDR3 region is CASKYEQYV. In nucleotides, the CDR3 is TGTGCCAGCAAGTACGAGCAGTACGTC. The chain has TRBV6-5 and TRBJ2-7; no reliable D call. Germline CDR1 and CDR2: MNHEY and SVGAGI. V lost 7 bases and J lost 4, with 2 bases in between. CDR3 length equals 9 residues.

The chain carries TRBV30 and TRBJ2-1; tentative D call: TRBD2 (5 bases). CDR3 length: 15 amino acids. V lost 5 bases to trimming and J lost 6 bases, with 20 bases between them. Looked up from germline, CDR1 is GTSNPN and CDR2 is SVGIG (reference sequence). The CDR3 sequence is CAWAGLGSPTNEQFF. The CDR3 bases are TGTGCCTGGGCGGGTCTAGGGTCCCCCACCAATGAGCAGTTCTTC.

By its share, this clone is medium-sized. The CDR3 nucleotides read TGTGCCAGTAGCCCACGACAGGACAAGGGTGGCTACACCTTC. Protein: CASSPRQDKGGYTF. The V and J genes are TRBV19 and TRBJ1-2, with D possibly TRBD1 on 6 matching bases. CDR1 and CDR2 from the germline V gene are LNHDA and SQIVND (reference sequence). The CDR3 has 14 amino acids. V was trimmed by 6 bases and J by 7 bases, leaving 18 bases between them. Full variable domain (missing parts from reference TRBV19 and TRBJ1-2): DGGITQSPKYLFRKEGQNVTLSCEQNLNHDAMYWYRQDPGQGLRLIYYSQIVNDFQKGDIAEGYSVSREKKESFPLTVTSAQKNPTAFYLCASSPRQDKGGYTFGSGTRLTVV.

This clone is classed as large. The chain couples TRBV11-2 to TRBJ2-7; D ambiguous. The germline V gene encodes CDR1 SGHAT and CDR2 FQNNGV. Trimming removed 1 base from V and 4 bases from J, with 8 bases in between. The CDR3 is 13 amino acids. CDR3 bases: TGTGCCAGCAGCTTAGGGGTCGGTTACGAGCAGTACGTC. Translation gives CASSLGVGYEQYV.